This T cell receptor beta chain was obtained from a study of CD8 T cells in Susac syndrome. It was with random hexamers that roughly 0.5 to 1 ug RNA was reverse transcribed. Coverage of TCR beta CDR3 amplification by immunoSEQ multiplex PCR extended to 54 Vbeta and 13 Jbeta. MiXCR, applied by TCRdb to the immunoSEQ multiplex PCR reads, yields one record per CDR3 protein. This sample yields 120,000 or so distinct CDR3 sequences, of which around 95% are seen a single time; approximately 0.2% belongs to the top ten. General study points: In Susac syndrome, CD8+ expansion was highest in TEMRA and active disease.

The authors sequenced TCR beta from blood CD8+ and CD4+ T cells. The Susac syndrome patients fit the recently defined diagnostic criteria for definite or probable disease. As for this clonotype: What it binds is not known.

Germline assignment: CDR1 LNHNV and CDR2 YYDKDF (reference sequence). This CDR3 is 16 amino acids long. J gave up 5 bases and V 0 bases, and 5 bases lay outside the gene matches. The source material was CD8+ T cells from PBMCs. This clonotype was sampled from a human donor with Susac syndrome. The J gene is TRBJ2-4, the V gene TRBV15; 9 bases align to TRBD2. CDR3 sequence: CATSRDMTSGQNIQYF. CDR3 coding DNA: TGTGCCACCAGCAGAGATATGACTAGCGGACAAAACATTCAGTACTTC.